This entry lists 12 T cell receptor beta chains sequenced from one sample in a study of T cell repertoires in cytomegalovirus infection. These receptors' targets are unknown. Each CDR3 protein gets one entry after TCRdb re-called the reads with MiXCR. Among some 940,000 distinct CDR3 sequences, roughly a third were seen once, and the ten largest hold around 15%. This sample comprised cultured CD8+ T cells from PBMCs, obtained from culture after CMV antigen stimulation. Receptor source: a human donor in good health (CMV status not recorded). Some clones in this sample may be carry-over from other donors' samples.

Remarks on this clonotype: Given a much more abundant clone one base away, this may be a read error. The chain uses TRBV11-1 and TRBJ2-3; D may be TRBD1 (5 bases). The CDR3 covers 16 residues. The V gene's germline CDR1 is SGHAT and CDR2 FQDESV (reference sequence). Trimming cost V 3 bases and J 0 bases, with 13 bases left between them. The CDR3 nucleotides are TGTGCCAGCAGCTTGCGGACACCACCCAGCACAGATACGCAGTATTTT. This translates into CASSLRTPPSTDTQYF.

As for this clonotype: A much larger clone differs by one base, so this may be a read error. CDR3 sequence reads: CASSAGNQSQHF. The CDR3 bases are TGTGCCAGCAGCGCCGGGAATCAGTCCCAGCATTTT. The chain combines TRBV7-8 with TRBJ1-5; no clear D gene. The CDR3 is 12 amino acids. Germline CDR1 reads SGHVS; CDR2 reads FQNEAQ.

The chain links TRBV7-3 to TRBJ2-2, with D maybe TRBD2 (6 bases). This CDR3 has 16 amino acids. The V end was cut by 5 bases, the J end by 1 base, with 14 bases between. CDR1 is SGHTA, CDR2 FQGTGA, per germline. CDR3 amino acids: CASSLSGVLNTGELFF. In nucleotides, the CDR3 is TGTGCCAGCAGCCTCTCGGGGGTCTTGAACACCGGGGAGCTGTTTTTT. Full variable domain (rest looked up from reference TRBV7-3 and TRBJ2-2): GAGVSQTPSNKVTEKGKYVELRCDPISGHTALYWYRQSLGQGPEFLIYFQGTGAADDSGLPNDRFFAVRPEGSVSTLKIQRTERGDSAVYLCASSLSGVLNTGELFFGEGSRLTVL.

CDR3 nucleotide sequence: TGTGCCAGCAGCCTGGTGCCAGGGGCTAACTATGGCTACACCTTC. It yields the protein CASSLVPGANYGYTF. V is TRBV6-5 and J is TRBJ1-2; TRBD1 might be the D (6 bases). CDR3 length: 15 amino acids. V lost 6 bases to trimming and J lost 0 bases, with 14 bases between them. The V gene's germline CDR1 is MNHEY and CDR2 SVGAGI.

This clonotype was counted between two and nine times. CDR3 in DNA: TGTGCCAGTTGGGGGCAAGGGGCCAACGTCCTGACTTTC. Its translation is CASWGQGANVLTF. The V and J genes are TRBV6-5 and TRBJ2-6; D might be TRBD1 (6 bases). The CDR3 is 13 amino acids. Germline loops: CDR1 MNHEY, CDR2 SVGAGI. V was cut by 9 bases and J by 4 bases, with 10 bases left in between.

This clonotype was observed a few times. This chain joins TRBV24-1 and TRBJ2-2; 10 bases align to TRBD1. Losses at the gene ends were 2 bases for V and 4 bases for J; bases not matched to a gene: 3. Germline loops: CDR1 KGHDR, CDR2 SFDVKD. The CDR3 consists of 16 residues. The CDR3 bases are TGTGCCACCAGTGATTCGGACAGGGGGACCACCGGGGAGCTGTTTTTT. Residues: CATSDSDRGTTGELFF.

V and J are TRBV27 and TRBJ2-1; D may be TRBD1 (6 bases). CDR1 is MNHEY, CDR2 SMNVEV, per germline (reference sequence). The CDR3 sequence is 15 residues long. V dropped 8 bases and J dropped 4 bases, with 18 bases sitting between them. The DNA for the CDR3 is TGTGCCAGCTGCTCTCTCGGGACACCTTACAATGAGCAGTTCTTC. Translated, it gives CASCSLGTPYNEQFF.

Here the CDR3 reads CSVEGRGIINTEAFF. The CDR3 DNA reads as TGCAGCGTTGAGGGTAGGGGTATTATAAACACTGAAGCTTTCTTT. The gene calls are TRBV29-1 and TRBJ1-1, with a weak D call TRBD1 (5 bases). Trimming removed 3 bases from V and 2 bases from J, with 16 bases in between. This CDR3 comprises 15 residues. The germline V gene encodes CDR1 SQVTM and CDR2 ANQGSEA.

The V gene is TRBV7-4, the J gene TRBJ2-1; either TRBD1 or TRBD2 may fit D (5 bases each). In germline, CDR1 is SGHVT, CDR2 SQSDAQ. CDR3 size: 13 residues. V was clipped by 8 bases and J by 6 bases, with 14 bases between them. DNA of the CDR3: TGTGCCAGCCGGGACGGAGGCCTCAATGAGCAGTTCTTC. Its protein product is CASRDGGLNEQFF.

This clonotype turned up a few times. The chain joins TRBV19 to TRBJ1-1; D is possibly TRBD1 (6 bases). The ends were cut back, 6 bases at V and 3 bases at J, with 14 bases in the middle. CDR1 LNHDA and CDR2 SQIVND come from the germline V gene (reference sequence). The CDR3 consists of 14 residues. Here the CDR3 reads CASSPGTSYTEAFF. CDR3 sequence (DNA): TGTGCCAGTAGCCCCGGGACAAGCTACACTGAAGCTTTCTTT.

This clonotype turned up a few times. The chain recombines TRBV27 with TRBJ2-3; 11 bases fit TRBD1. CDR3 length equals 15 residues. V shed 5 bases and J 5 bases; nucleotides not matched to a gene: 6. Looked up from germline, CDR1 is MNHEY and CDR2 is SMNVEV (reference sequence). This CDR3 is CASSEGQGGIDTQYF. The CDR3 DNA sequence: TGTGCCAGCAGTGAGGGACAGGGGGGGATAGATACGCAGTATTTT.

There are many counts of this clonotype. The J gene is TRBJ2-5, the V gene TRBV7-8; D may be TRBD1 (6 bases). The CDR3 is 14 residues long. CDR1 and CDR2 (germline): SGHVS, FQNEAQ. With 1 base removed from V and 7 bases from J, the gap between germline ends came to 13 bases. CDR3 coding DNA: TGTGCCAGCAGCTTAGGGGTGCCACAGGGGACCCAGTACTTC. Translation: CASSLGVPQGTQYF.